The clone carrying this T cell receptor (beta chain) has only a few counts. The V end lost 3 bases, the J end lost 5 bases, and 13 bases lay between the germline ends. CDR1 is LGHDT, CDR2 YNNKEL, per germline (reference sequence). The CDR3 covers 14 residues. The sample comes from a study of T-cell reconstitution after alpha-beta-depleted transplantation in children. It was with unique molecular identifiers that the TCRbeta library was prepared. TCRdb re-analysed the PCR reads in MiXCR, keeping a single row per CDR3 protein. The repertoire holds about 360,000 distinct CDR3 sequences, 10% to 15% seen once, with 4.3% in the top ten.

Sample: PBMCs, taken from the stem cell graft. The TCR sequence derives from a human donor who donated a stem cell graft to a child with Fanconi anemia. The chain has TRBV3-1 and TRBJ1-2; D gene ambiguous. This CDR3 reads CASSQQSSDYGYTF. CDR3 in DNA: TGTGCCAGCAGCCAGCAATCCTCGGATTATGGCTACACCTTC.